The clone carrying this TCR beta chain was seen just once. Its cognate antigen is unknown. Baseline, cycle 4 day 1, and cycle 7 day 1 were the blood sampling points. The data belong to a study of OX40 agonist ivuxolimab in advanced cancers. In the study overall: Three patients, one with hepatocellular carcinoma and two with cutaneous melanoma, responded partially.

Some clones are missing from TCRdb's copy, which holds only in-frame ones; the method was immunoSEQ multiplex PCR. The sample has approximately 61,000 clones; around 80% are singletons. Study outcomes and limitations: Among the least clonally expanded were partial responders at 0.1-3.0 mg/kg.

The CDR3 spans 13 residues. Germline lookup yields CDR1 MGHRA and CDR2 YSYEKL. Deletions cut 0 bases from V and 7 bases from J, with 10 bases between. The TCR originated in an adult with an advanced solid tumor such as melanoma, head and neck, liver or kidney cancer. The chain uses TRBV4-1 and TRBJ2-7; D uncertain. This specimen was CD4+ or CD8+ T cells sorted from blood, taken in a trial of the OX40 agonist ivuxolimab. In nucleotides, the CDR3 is TGCGCCAGCAGCCAAGACCCCTTCAGAGAGCAGTACTTC. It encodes CASSQDPFREQYF.